The 18 T cell receptor beta chains listed next were all sequenced from one sample in a study of T-cell memory formation after mild COVID-19. In TCRdb, the 5' RACE reads were re-called with MiXCR into one record per CDR3 protein. This repertoire shows about 500,000 distinct CDR3 sequences, around 20% found once; its top ten account for around an eighth. The material sequenced was PBMCs or a T cell subset sorted from them (not recorded which). These TCRs come from an adult woman who had mild COVID-19 (a few samples of this study predate the infection). Cell type and time point are not known.

This clonotype was counted between two and nine times. The chain uses TRBV5-4 and TRBJ2-1; 11 bases are a match to TRBD2. After removal of 1 base from V and 10 bases from J, the junction contained 16 bases not matched to a gene. This CDR3 spans 18 amino acids. The germline V gene encodes CDR1 SGHNT and CDR2 YYREEE (reference sequence). This CDR3 is CASSLMPLAGGPDREQFF. Written as DNA, the CDR3 is TGTGCCAGCAGCTTGATGCCCCTAGCGGGAGGTCCGGATCGGGAGCAGTTCTTC. Filled out from reference TRBV5-4 and TRBJ2-1, the complete variable domain reads ETGVTQSPTHLIKTRGQQVTLRCSSQSGHNTVSWYQQALGQGPQFIFQYYREEENGRGNFPPRFSGLQFPNYSSELNVNALELDDSALYLCASSLMPLAGGPDREQFFGPGTRLTVL.

The V gene is TRBV6-6, the J gene TRBJ1-2; the D is unclear. Trimming shortened V by 3 bases and J by 4 bases, and 18 bases separated the two germline ends. The germline V gene has CDR1 MNHNY and CDR2 SVGAGI (reference sequence). CDR3 length: 16 residues. The DNA of the CDR3 is TGTGCCAGCAGTTATTCTCCGACCGCGTTTACCTATGGCTACACCTTC. Encoded protein: CASSYSPTAFTYGYTF.

V gene TRBV11-3 combines with J gene TRBJ2-7, with D possibly matching TRBD1 (5 bases). CDR1 SGHNT and CDR2 YENEEA come from the germline V gene. The CDR3 loop spans 11 amino acids. The germline V and J ends were trimmed by 6 bases and 6 bases, with 9 bases remaining between them. The CDR3, as DNA: TGTGCCAGCAGACAAAGGGGCGAGCAGTACTTC. As protein: CASRQRGEQYF.

The rearrangement joins TRBV11-2 to TRBJ1-2; D unclear. Germline V CDR1 and CDR2: SGHAT, FQNNGV. Trimming pared 6 bases from V and 8 bases from J, leaving 16 bases between. This CDR3 has 13 residues. CDR3 sequence reads: CASRRIGVGGYTF. CDR3 in DNA: TGTGCCAGCAGAAGGATTGGAGTCGGCGGCTACACCTTC.

This chain connects TRBV27 to TRBJ1-2, with 7 positions matching TRBD1. V lost 2 bases to trimming and J lost 11 bases; unmatched junction nucleotides: 14. Germline values: CDR1 MNHEY, CDR2 SMNVEV (reference sequence). CDR3 length: 15 residues. CDR3 loop: CASSLNWGQPTKYTF. CDR3 coding DNA: TGTGCCAGCAGTTTAAACTGGGGACAGCCGACAAAATACACCTTC.

The table lists this clonotype with a few counts. The chain carries TRBV30 and TRBJ2-7; TRBD2 matches at 7 bases. V shed 4 bases, J shed 2 bases, and the junction held 2 bases outside the gene matches. The CDR3 contains 12 residues. Looked up from germline, CDR1 is GTSNPN and CDR2 is SVGIG (reference sequence). DNA for the CDR3: TGTGCCTGGAAAGCGGGACCCTACGAGCAGTACTTC. This encodes CAWKAGPYEQYF.

This clonotype was seen a single time. A much larger clonotype is one base distant, so this may be a read error. CDR3 nucleotides: TGCGCCAGCAGCTTGGGGACAGGGGACACTGAATCTTTCTTT. This translates into CASSLGTGDTESFF. The genes are TRBV5-1 and TRBJ1-1; 9 bases are a match to TRBD1. There are 14 residues in the CDR3. Germline V lookup: CDR1 SGHRS, CDR2 YFSETQ.

The chain carries TRBV7-9 and TRBJ1-4, with D possibly TRBD1 on 5 matching bases. The V end lost 5 bases, the J end lost 0 bases, and 16 bases lay between the germline ends. The length of the CDR3 is 17 residues. Germline V lookup: CDR1 SEHNR, CDR2 FQNEAQ (reference sequence). In DNA, the CDR3 is TGTGCCAGCAGCCAGCCGTTGGGGGAGGCAACTAATGAAAAACTGTTTTTT. Its protein is CASSQPLGEATNEKLFF.

This clonotype was detected a few times. The genes are TRBV6-4 and TRBJ2-7; D is unclear. V was pared by 6 bases and J by 4 bases, with 13 bases between. Germline V gene lookup returns CDR1 MRHNA and CDR2 SNTAGT. This CDR3 spans 13 amino acids. The CDR3 reads CASRRVAPYEQYF. CDR3 DNA sequence: TGTGCCAGCAGACGTGTAGCCCCTTACGAGCAGTACTTC.

The genes are TRBV7-8 and TRBJ2-7, with 7 nucleotides matching TRBD2. Germline trimming cut 4 bases from V and 3 bases from J; bases unmatched to any gene: 9. The CDR3 runs to 15 residues. Looked up from germline, CDR1 is SGHVS and CDR2 is FQNEAQ. The CDR3 DNA reads as TGTGCCAGCAGCTATGAGCGGGGACCATTCTACGAGCAGTACTTC. It encodes CASSYERGPFYEQYF.

J is TRBJ2-7 and V is TRBV4-2; D gene uncertain. The CDR3 runs 13 residues. CDR1 and CDR2 (germline): LGHNA, YNFKEQ. Trimming took off 1 base at V and 6 bases at J, with 10 bases between the two ends. CDR3 amino acids: CASSQGGLREQYF. CDR3 sequence (DNA): TGTGCCAGCAGCCAAGGGGGTTTACGCGAGCAGTACTTC.

CDR3 sequence: CASSDRRGGSYEQYF. In nucleotides, the CDR3 is TGTGCCAGTAGCGACAGGAGGGGGGGGTCCTACGAGCAGTACTTC. The V gene is TRBV19, the J gene TRBJ2-7; TRBD2 is a possible D gene (7 bases). V lost 6 bases to trimming and J lost 1 base, with 16 bases between them. This CDR3 is built from 15 residues. CDR1 LNHDA and CDR2 SQIVND come from the germline V gene (reference sequence). Looking up the rest from reference TRBV19 and TRBJ2-7 gives the full variable domain: DGGITQSPKYLFRKEGQNVTLSCEQNLNHDAMYWYRQDPGQGLRLIYYSQIVNDFQKGDIAEGYSVSREKKESFPLTVTSAQKNPTAFYLCASSDRRGGSYEQYFGPGTRLTVT.

This clonotype turned up a few times. The CDR3: CSARVTSGRVPDTQYF. Here the CDR3 DNA reads TGCAGTGCTAGGGTAACTAGCGGGAGAGTCCCAGATACGCAGTATTTT. The chain couples TRBV20-1 to TRBJ2-3; 11 positions agree with TRBD2. This CDR3 comprises 16 residues. V shed 3 bases and J 4 bases; nucleotides not matched to a gene: 9. The germline V gene has CDR1 DFQATT and CDR2 SNEGSKA (reference sequence).

With regard to this clonotype: A junction end diverges from the germline sequence, so it may reflect a read error. The rearrangement uses TRBV7-9 and TRBJ1-2, with D possibly TRBD1 on 6 matching bases. This CDR3 has 9 amino acids. CDR1 and CDR2 from the germline V gene are SEHNR and FQNEAQ (reference sequence). The CDR3 DNA reads TGTGCCAGCAGCTCAGGGGTTTCCTTC. Its protein product is CASSSGVSF.

The chain's CDR3 is CASSLATTRAGRDTQYF. DNA for the CDR3: TGTGCCAGCAGCTTAGCGACTACCCGCGCGGGTAGGGATACGCAGTATTTT. This chain connects TRBV7-9 to TRBJ2-3; D might be TRBD2 (5 bases). Trimming took 0 bases from V and 6 from J, leaving 19 bases between them. CDR1 SEHNR and CDR2 FQNEAQ come from the germline V gene (reference sequence). The CDR3 length is 17 residues.

Only a few counts were recorded for this clonotype. CDR3 coding DNA: TGTGCCAGCAGTTTGGGGGAGGGAGGTGAAGCTTTCTTT. This codes for CASSLGEGGEAFF. The V and J genes are TRBV6-6 and TRBJ1-1; tentative D call: TRBD1 (5 bases). Trimming cost V 4 bases and J 7 bases, with 13 bases left between them. The length of the CDR3 is 13 residues. Germline-derived CDR1 and CDR2 are MNHNY and SVGAGI (reference sequence).

The genes are TRBV24-1 and TRBJ1-5; D is undetermined. The CDR3 runs 15 residues. Looked up from germline, CDR1 is KGHDR and CDR2 is SFDVKD. V lost 2 bases and J 4 bases, leaving 11 bases between the germline ends. The CDR3: CATSDSRTGNQPQHF. Written as DNA, the CDR3 is TGTGCCACCAGTGATTCCCGGACCGGGAATCAGCCCCAGCATTTT.

This clonotype has just a few counts. This rearrangement joins TRBV12-3 or TRBV12-4 to TRBJ2-2, with 7 positions matching TRBD2. The CDR3 is made up of 13 amino acids. The ends lost 8 bases at V and 8 bases at J; junction bases unmatched: 8. Here the CDR3 reads CASWGGIKGELFF. CDR3 in DNA: TGTGCCAGCTGGGGAGGGATTAAGGGGGAGCTGTTTTTT.